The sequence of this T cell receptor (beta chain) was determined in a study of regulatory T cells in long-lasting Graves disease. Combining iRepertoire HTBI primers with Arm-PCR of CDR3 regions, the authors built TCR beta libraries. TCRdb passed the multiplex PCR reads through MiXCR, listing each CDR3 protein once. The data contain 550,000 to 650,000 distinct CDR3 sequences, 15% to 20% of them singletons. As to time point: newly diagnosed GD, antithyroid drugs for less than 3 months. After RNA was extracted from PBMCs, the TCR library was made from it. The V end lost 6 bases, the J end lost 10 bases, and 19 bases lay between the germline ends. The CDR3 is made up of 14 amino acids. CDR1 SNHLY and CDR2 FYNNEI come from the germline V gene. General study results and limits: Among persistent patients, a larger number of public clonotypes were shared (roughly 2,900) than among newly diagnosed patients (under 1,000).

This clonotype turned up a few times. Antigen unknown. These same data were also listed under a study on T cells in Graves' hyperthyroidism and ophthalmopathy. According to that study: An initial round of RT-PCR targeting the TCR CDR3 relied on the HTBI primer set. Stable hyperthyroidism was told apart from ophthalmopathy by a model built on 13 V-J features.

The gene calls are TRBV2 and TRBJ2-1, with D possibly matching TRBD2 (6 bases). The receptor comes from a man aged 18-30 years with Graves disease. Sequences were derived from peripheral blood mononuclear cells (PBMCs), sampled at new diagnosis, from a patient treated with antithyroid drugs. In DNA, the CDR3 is TGTGCCAGCAGCTCTCTCCCGGGGGATGGGGAGCAGTTCTTC. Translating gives CASSSLPGDGEQFF.